The source of this T cell receptor beta chain is a study of cytomegalovirus exposure and HLA in healthy donors. Findings of the study overall: CMV antigen specificity was confirmed in vitro for a few CMV-associated chains. One cluster of highly shared sequence variants probably arose as a sequencing artifact. Later analysis found that TCR beta chains associated with HLA were more clonally expanded than other, equally common chains.

The germline V gene has CDR1 SEHNR and CDR2 FQNEAQ (reference sequence). The CDR3 length is 14 residues. A multiplex PCR was run with 60 Vbeta primers and 13 Jbeta primers. Original processing notes: A later analysis counted approximately 88 million unique TCR beta chains, some 11 million shared. The protocol was immunoSEQ multiplex PCR, while the TCRdb copy is restricted to in-frame clones and leaves out a portion. V and J calls and clone size are as listed in that table; D and trimming were resolved from the DNA. The sample lists 200,000 to 300,000 clones; around 80% were seen once. With regard to this clone: Its antigen is not known. One junction end does not reproduce the germline sequence, and a read error may be involved.

The chain couples TRBV7-9 to TRBJ2-7, with 7 nucleotides matching TRBD2. Material for sequencing was PBMCs. The receptor was isolated from a woman aged 40 to 55 in good health and CMV-seropositive. The CDR3 here is CSSRPPPGGYEQYF. The CDR3 nucleotides are TGTTCCAGCAGACCTCCCCCGGGGGGTTACGAGCAGTACTTC.